A single sample gave rise to the 30 T cell receptor beta chains below, sequenced in a study of blood T cell repertoires in COVID-19. Sequencing used immunoSEQ multiplex PCR; TCRdb keeps in-frame clones, though not all of them. The repertoire holds fewer than 300,000 clones, around 84% seen once, with about 16% in the top ten. Sequencing was carried out using PBMCs or T cells enriched from blood (not recorded which). The receptors stem from a man younger than 30 who had recovered from COVID-19.

J is TRBJ2-7 and V is TRBV15; 10 bases align to TRBD2. The germline V gene has CDR1 LNHNV and CDR2 YYDKDF (reference sequence). The CDR3 consists of 16 residues. V gave up 0 bases and J gave up 4 bases; unmatched junction bases: 6. The CDR3 is CATSRDTTSGKYEQYF. In DNA form, the CDR3 reads TGTGCCACCAGCAGAGATACAACTAGCGGGAAATACGAGCAGTACTTC.

The chain couples TRBV7-2 to TRBJ2-1, with D maybe TRBD1 (6 bases). Germline-derived CDR1 and CDR2 are SGHTA and FQGNSA. V dropped 5 bases and J dropped 4 bases, with 18 bases sitting between them. The CDR3 extends over 16 amino acids. The CDR3 loop is CASSLHTRGGYNEQFF. In nucleotides, the CDR3 is TGTGCCAGCAGCCTACACACGAGAGGGGGATACAATGAGCAGTTCTTC.

The chain links TRBV11-2 to TRBJ1-2, with 7 bases aligning to TRBD1. Losses at the gene ends were 5 bases for V and 0 bases for J; bases not matched to a gene: 6. The CDR3 runs to 15 residues. CDR1 SGHAT and CDR2 FQNNGV come from the germline V gene. The CDR3: CASSTDRVSNYGYTF. In DNA, the CDR3 is TGTGCCAGCAGCACCGACAGGGTATCTAACTATGGCTACACCTTC.

V is TRBV11-3 and J is TRBJ1-1; TRBD1 agrees at 9 bases. The CDR3 runs to 15 residues. V trimming: 5 bases; J trimming: 0 bases; junction bases outside the gene matches: 4. Per the germline V gene, CDR1 is SGHNT and CDR2 is YENEEA. The CDR3 DNA reads TGTGCCAGCAGCGCACAGGGGGCGATGAACACTGAAGCTTTCTTT. The encoded protein is CASSAQGAMNTEAFF.

The chain joins TRBV28 to TRBJ1-2; 7 nucleotides line up with TRBD1. V dropped 5 bases and J dropped 4; count of bases not matched to a gene: 13. Per the germline V gene, CDR1 is MDHEN and CDR2 is SYDVKM. This CDR3 comprises 16 residues. The CDR3 DNA reads as TGTGCCAGCAGTCGGACAGGAGGGACATCAGGCTATGGCTACACCTTC. It encodes CASSRTGGTSGYGYTF.

The genes are TRBV7-9 and TRBJ2-1; D gene ambiguous. The V end was cut by 5 bases, the J end by 2 bases, with 4 bases between. The CDR3 runs 12 residues. The germline CDR1 and CDR2 sequences are SEHNR and FQNEAQ (reference sequence). This chain's CDR3 is CASSLAYNEQFF. CDR3 nucleotides: TGTGCCAGCAGCCTCGCCTACAATGAGCAGTTCTTC. Full variable domain (rest looked up from reference TRBV7-9 and TRBJ2-1): DTGVSQNPRHKITKRGQNVTFRCDPISEHNRLYWYRQTLGQGPEFLTYFQNEAQLEKSRLLSDRFSAERPKGSFSTLEIQRTEQGDSAMYLCASSLAYNEQFFGPGTRLTVL.

This chain connects TRBV4-1 to TRBJ1-6; D might be TRBD1 (5 bases). Trimming left V 2 bases short and J 8 bases short, with 13 bases between. The CDR3 totals 15 residues. Germline-derived CDR1 and CDR2 are MGHRA and YSYEKL. The CDR3 is CASSQRFKGDSPLHF. In DNA form, the CDR3 reads TGCGCCAGCAGCCAAAGGTTCAAAGGGGATTCACCCCTCCACTTT.

The gene calls are TRBV7-8 and TRBJ2-5; TRBD2 matches at 10 bases. The germline V gene has CDR1 SGHVS and CDR2 FQNEAQ. The CDR3 is made up of 18 amino acids. The V segment lost 5 bases and the J segment 5 bases; nucleotides outside the gene matches: 17. CDR3 amino acids: CASSPRTSGLLPRETQYF. The CDR3 DNA sequence: TGTGCCAGCAGCCCAAGGACTAGCGGACTACTCCCTCGGGAGACCCAGTACTTC.

V and J are TRBV27 and TRBJ1-1; D gene uncertain. V lost 2 bases and J 1 base, leaving 8 bases between the germline ends. CDR3 size: 14 residues. Germline CDR1 and CDR2: MNHEY and SMNVEV (reference sequence). In DNA, the CDR3 is TGTGCCAGCAGTTTAGCCAGATCGAACACTGAAGCTTTCTTT. Translation: CASSLARSNTEAFF.

This chain connects TRBV28 to TRBJ2-3, with 14 bases lining up with TRBD2. The CDR3 covers 19 residues. The trim removed 8 bases at V and 5 bases at J, leaving 18 bases unmatched. Germline V gene data show CDR1 as MDHEN and CDR2 as SYDVKM. CDR3 DNA sequence: TGTGCCAGCCCCCCAGCGGGACTAGCGGGAGTAGGGCATGGAGATACGCAGTATTTT. This sequence encodes CASPPAGLAGVGHGDTQYF.

The chain has TRBV6-1 and TRBJ2-7; TRBD1 aligns across 9 bases. V shed 2 bases, J shed 3 bases, and the junction held 11 bases outside the gene matches. This CDR3 has 17 amino acids. The germline V gene has CDR1 MNHNS and CDR2 SASEGT. CDR3 DNA sequence: TGTGCCAGCAGTGAAAGTCGGGGGACAGGGTCGAACTACGAGCAGTACTTC. Its translation is CASSESRGTGSNYEQYF.

The chain recombines TRBV27 with TRBJ2-7, with unresolved D. V lost 5 bases, J lost 3 bases, and 20 bases lay in between. Germline V CDR1 and CDR2: MNHEY, SMNVEV (reference sequence). The CDR3 is 16 residues long. This CDR3 is CASSTTYRVVYYEQYF. DNA of the CDR3: TGTGCCAGCAGTACGACCTACCGGGTCGTATACTACGAGCAGTACTTC.

The chain couples TRBV2 to TRBJ1-6; the D gene is possibly TRBD1 (6 bases). V was clipped by 5 bases and J by 6 bases, with 11 bases between them. The germline gives CDR1 SNHLY, CDR2 FYNNEI. This CDR3 is built from 14 residues. The CDR3 loop reads CASSLGQFNSPLHF. CDR3 nucleotide sequence: TGTGCCAGCAGTCTAGGACAGTTTAATTCACCCCTCCACTTT.

This clone was recorded a few times. The genes are TRBV30 and TRBJ2-2, with D uncertain. Germline CDR1 is GTSNPN and CDR2 is SVGIG (reference sequence). Trimming shortened V by 2 bases and J by 7 bases, and 8 bases separated the two germline ends. This CDR3 is 12 amino acids long. The CDR3 here is CAWSPSVGELFF. The CDR3 nucleotides read TGTGCCTGGAGTCCCTCTGTCGGGGAGCTGTTTTTT. Supplemented by reference TRBV30 and TRBJ2-2, the full variable domain reads SQTIHQWPATLVQPVGSPLSLECTVEGTSNPNLYWYRQAAGRGLQLLFYSVGIGQISSEVPQNLSASRPQDRQFILSSKKLLLSDSGFYLCAWSPSVGELFFGEGSRLTVL.

Only a few counts were recorded for this clone. This chain connects TRBV6-2 or TRBV6-3 to TRBJ2-1, with D tentatively TRBD2 (6 bases). CDR3 length: 14 amino acids. Germline values: CDR1 MNHEY, CDR2 SVGEGT. The V gene lost 2 bases and the J gene lost 3 bases, with 8 bases spanning the gap. The CDR3 coding sequence is TGTGCCAGCAGTTACGCTAGCGACTACAATGAGCAGTTCTTC. Protein sequence: CASSYASDYNEQFF.

The chain uses TRBV2 and TRBJ1-2, with no clear D. Germline V gene lookup returns CDR1 SNHLY and CDR2 FYNNEI. V was clipped by 7 bases and J by 0 bases, with 9 bases between them. The CDR3 sequence is 13 residues long. The CDR3 DNA sequence: TGTGCCAGCACGGGTTACACTAACTATGGCTACACCTTC. Its translation is CASTGYTNYGYTF.

The V gene is TRBV5-5, the J gene TRBJ2-1, with 10 bases aligning to TRBD2. The germline gives CDR1 SGHKS, CDR2 YYEKEE (reference sequence). This CDR3 is 15 amino acids long. After removal of 0 bases from V and 5 bases from J, the junction contained 2 bases not matched to a gene. CDR3 bases: TGTGCCAGCAGCTTGGGCAGCGGGGGGGACAATGAGCAGTTCTTC. It translates to CASSLGSGGDNEQFF.

The V and J genes are TRBV9 and TRBJ2-7; D call uncertain. With 0 bases removed from V and 0 bases from J, the gap between germline ends came to 7 bases. The CDR3 loop spans 14 amino acids. The germline CDR1 and CDR2 sequences are SGDLS and YYNGEE. CDR3 residues: CASSVGTNSYEQYF. CDR3 nucleotides: TGTGCCAGCAGCGTAGGAACAAACTCCTACGAGCAGTACTTC.

This rearrangement joins TRBV5-4 to TRBJ1-6, with 11 bases matching TRBD1. Germline V lookup: CDR1 SGHNT, CDR2 YYREEE (reference sequence). The CDR3 length is 17 residues. Unmatched junction bases numbered 6, after V lost 4 bases and J lost 3 bases. CDR3 sequence: CASSPGQGAVYNSPLHF. The CDR3 nucleotides read TGTGCCAGCAGCCCCGGACAGGGGGCTGTCTATAATTCACCCCTCCACTTT.

This chain connects TRBV5-4 to TRBJ2-7; TRBD1 is a possible D gene (6 bases). In germline, CDR1 is SGHNT, CDR2 YYREEE (reference sequence). Trimming removed 0 bases from V and 6 bases from J, with 10 bases in between. The CDR3 is 13 amino acids. The CDR3 region is CASSLGGLGEQYF. Here the CDR3 DNA reads TGTGCCAGCAGCTTGGGGGGGCTGGGCGAGCAGTACTTC.

CDR3 in amino acids: CASSAGWGQETQYF. The CDR3 DNA reads TGTGCCAGCAGCGCCGGGTGGGGGCAGGAGACCCAGTACTTC. The chain couples TRBV9 to TRBJ2-5; tentatively, D is TRBD1 (6 bases). In germline, CDR1 is SGDLS, CDR2 YYNGEE. This CDR3 has 14 residues. V was trimmed by 3 bases and J by 5 bases, leaving 14 bases between them.

The chain links TRBV27 to TRBJ2-1, with 12 bases identical to TRBD2. This CDR3 has 19 residues. Per germline, CDR1 MNHEY and CDR2 SMNVEV (reference sequence). Unmatched junction bases numbered 13, after V lost 3 bases and J lost 4 bases. CDR3: CASSFGLAGSHGVYNEQFF. CDR3 nucleotides: TGTGCCAGCAGTTTTGGACTAGCGGGATCCCACGGCGTGTACAATGAGCAGTTCTTC.

The CDR3 DNA follows: TGTGCCACCAGCAGAGGTACAGGGCGGACACTAAGGGCCAATGAGCAGTTCTTC. Translated: CATSRGTGRTLRANEQFF. The genes are TRBV15 and TRBJ2-1; perhaps TRBD1 as D (6 bases). This CDR3 is built from 18 residues. V lost 1 base and J 6 bases, leaving 22 bases between the germline ends. Germline V gives CDR1 LNHNV, CDR2 YYDKDF (reference sequence).

V and J are TRBV29-1 and TRBJ1-5, with a weak D call TRBD1 (6 bases). Trimming left V 7 bases short and J 3 bases short, with 16 bases between. The germline gives CDR1 SQVTM, CDR2 ANQGSEA. This CDR3 region has 14 residues. In DNA form, the CDR3 reads TGCAGCGCCCGTTATCGGACAGACAATCAGCCCCAGCATTTT. Its translation: CSARYRTDNQPQHF.

This clone has a single count. This rearrangement joins TRBV7-2 to TRBJ2-7; 12 nucleotides align to TRBD2. The CDR3 runs 16 residues. Trimming cost V 5 bases and J 2 bases; bases outside gene matches: 7. Germline CDR1 SGHTA, CDR2 FQGNSA. The CDR3 spells CASSLGASGGAYEQYF. For the CDR3, the DNA is TGTGCCAGCAGCCTCGGGGCTAGCGGGGGGGCCTACGAGCAGTACTTC.

The chain couples TRBV10-3 to TRBJ2-7; perhaps TRBD1 as D (5 bases). Trimming cost V 2 bases and J 2 bases, with 16 bases left between them. Germline V gene sequence: CDR1 ENHRY, CDR2 SYGVKD. The CDR3 has 16 residues. The CDR3 region has the DNA TGTGCCATCAGTGAGGGCACAGGATGGGGTACCTACGAGCAGTACTTC. Protein sequence: CAISEGTGWGTYEQYF.

V is TRBV27 and J is TRBJ1-5, with 7 nucleotides matching TRBD1. Germline trimming cut 3 bases from V and 6 bases from J; bases unmatched to any gene: 8. CDR1 and CDR2 from the germline V gene are MNHEY and SMNVEV (reference sequence). There are 15 residues in the CDR3. In nucleotides, the CDR3 is TGTGCCAGCAGTTTTGAGGGGGCCTCAGGTCAGCCCCAGCATTTT. Translating gives CASSFEGASGQPQHF.

This clone was seen only a few times. This chain uses TRBV28 with TRBJ2-1; perhaps TRBD2 as D (6 bases). V shed 5 bases and J shed 4 bases, with 15 bases lying between them. This CDR3 is 15 amino acids long. The V gene's germline CDR1 is MDHEN and CDR2 SYDVKM. The CDR3 coding sequence is TGTGCCAGCAGTACCGGGACTGATGGGTACAATGAGCAGTTCTTC. This encodes CASSTGTDGYNEQFF. Drawing the rest from reference TRBV28 and TRBJ2-1, the complete variable domain is DVKVTQSSRYLVKRTGEKVFLECVQDMDHENMFWYRQDPGLGLRLIYFSYDVKMKEKGDIPEGYSVSREKKERFSLILESASTNQTSMYLCASSTGTDGYNEQFFGPGTRLTVL.

The chain is built from TRBV5-4 and TRBJ2-1; 14 positions agree with TRBD2. Trimming at V came to 4 bases and at J to 4 bases, leaving 1 base not matched to a gene. Germline-derived CDR1 and CDR2 are SGHNT and YYREEE (reference sequence). The CDR3 consists of 15 residues. The CDR3 DNA reads as TGTGCCAGCAGCCGACTAGCGGGAGGGTACAATGAGCAGTTCTTC. This encodes CASSRLAGGYNEQFF.

The chain couples TRBV11-2 to TRBJ2-2; possibly TRBD1 for D (5 bases). The CDR3 length is 15 residues. Germline CDR1 is SGHAT and CDR2 is FQNNGV. Trimming took off 4 bases at V and 0 bases at J, with 9 bases between the two ends. In nucleotides, the CDR3 is TGTGCCAGCAGCTCCGACAGATCGAACACCGGGGAGCTGTTTTTT. Its translation is CASSSDRSNTGELFF.